What follows are 24 T cell receptor beta chains derived from one specimen sequenced in a study of T cell responses to AZD1222 COVID-19 vaccine (dated by TCRdb to the early 2020s). The library was produced with the immunoSEQ multiplex PCR assay. TCRdb obtained this table from immuneACCESS and retained in-frame rearrangements with V and J assigned. These tables miss some clones; where compared with another copy, unresolved V genes account for less than half of the shortfall, and the remainder is unexplained. Here the sample has more than 95,000 clones; roughly 87% occur a single time. 7.5% of the sample is in the top ten clones. In light of the paper, this sample's time point label describes: baseline before first vaccination. This material consisted of peripheral blood, taken on day 0 of AZD1222 vaccination. These receptors were obtained from an adult in good health.

This chain joins TRBV2 and TRBJ1-3, with D unclear. The germline V gene encodes CDR1 SNHLY and CDR2 FYNNEI. The CDR3 contains 16 residues. V was cut by 2 bases and J by 1 base, with 12 bases left in between. The CDR3, as DNA: TGTGCCAGCAGTGAATTAGGAGAGGGTTCTGGAAACACCATATATTTT. It specifies CASSELGEGSGNTIYF. Complete variable domain (other parts from reference TRBV2 and TRBJ1-3): EPEVTQTPSHQVTQMGQEVILRCVPISNHLYFYWYRQILGQKVEFLVSFYNNEISEKSEIFDDQFSVERPDGSNFTLKIRSTKLEDSAMYFCASSELGEGSGNTIYFGEGSWLTVV.

The chain couples TRBV7-9 to TRBJ1-5; D unclear. CDR3 length equals 16 residues. V lost 3 bases and J 3 bases, leaving 15 bases between the germline ends. Per the germline V gene, CDR1 is SEHNR and CDR2 is FQNEAQ (reference sequence). The CDR3 DNA reads as TGTGCCAGCAGCTTTTCAATGGACCCCATCAATCAGCCCCAGCATTTT. It yields the protein CASSFSMDPINQPQHF.

The gene calls are TRBV19 and TRBJ1-4, with 7 bases fitting TRBD1. After removal of 5 bases from V and 6 bases from J, the junction contained 6 bases not matched to a gene. CDR3 length equals 14 residues. Germline CDR1 and CDR2: LNHDA and SQIVND (reference sequence). The CDR3 coding sequence is TGTGCCAGTAGTGCCGGGACAGACTATGAAAAACTGTTTTTT. Protein sequence: CASSAGTDYEKLFF.

This clone was recorded once. V usage is TRBV5-6 and J usage is TRBJ2-7; a weak D match, TRBD1 (5 bases). The germline CDR1 and CDR2 sequences are SGHDT and YYEEEE. Trimming pared 0 bases from V and 3 bases from J, leaving 7 bases between. This CDR3 has 13 residues. CDR3 region: CASSLETDYEQYF. CDR3 DNA: TGTGCCAGCAGCTTGGAGACAGACTACGAGCAGTACTTC.

The V gene is TRBV7-9, the J gene TRBJ1-2; no clear D. The V end was cut by 3 bases, the J end by 5 bases, with 19 bases between. The germline gives CDR1 SEHNR, CDR2 FQNEAQ (reference sequence). The CDR3 is made up of 16 amino acids. CDR3 in DNA: TGTGCCAGCAGCTTCGTGGAGGCTACAGTCGAATATGGCTACACCTTC. Protein: CASSFVEATVEYGYTF.

The gene calls are TRBV6-5 and TRBJ1-6; 8 bases are shared with TRBD1. Germline CDR1 is MNHEY and CDR2 is SVGAGI. The CDR3 spans 13 residues. Losses at the gene ends were 6 bases for V and 9 bases for J; bases not matched to a gene: 4. The CDR3 sequence is CASSRGQASPLHF. The CDR3 DNA reads TGTGCCAGCAGCCGGGGACAGGCTTCACCCCTCCACTTT.

The V call is TRBV4-2, the J call TRBJ1-1, with a possible D match to TRBD1 (6 bases). Trimming took 7 bases from V and 8 from J, leaving 17 bases between them. The CDR3 is made up of 13 amino acids. Germline CDR1 reads LGHNA; CDR2 reads YNFKEQ. Written as DNA, the CDR3 is TGTGCCAGCAAAAGAGCGGGTGGGACAGAAGCTTTCTTT. Translation gives CASKRAGGTEAFF.

The chain recombines TRBV29-1 with TRBJ2-2, with 8 bases aligning to TRBD1. The CDR3 is 14 amino acids. Germline values: CDR1 SQVTM, CDR2 ANQGSEA. Trimming cost V 4 bases and J 7 bases; bases outside gene matches: 8. Here the CDR3 reads CSVGTDRENGELFF. In DNA form, the CDR3 reads TGCAGCGTTGGGACGGACAGGGAGAACGGGGAGCTGTTTTTT.

The chain joins TRBV29-1 to TRBJ1-2, with TRBD1 matching 8 bases. Unmatched junction bases numbered 10, after V lost 4 bases and J lost 3 bases. This CDR3 spans 15 amino acids. CDR1 is SQVTM, CDR2 ANQGSEA, per germline. CDR3 sequence (DNA): TGCAGCGTTGCCCAGGGGGCTAGGGTGGACTATGGCTACACCTTC. Amino acids: CSVAQGARVDYGYTF.

The chain recombines TRBV4-1 with TRBJ2-5; no definite D call. Germline lookup yields CDR1 MGHRA and CDR2 YSYEKL. V lost 0 bases and J lost 1, with 9 bases in between. CDR3 length: 15 residues. This chain's CDR3 is CASSQERQIQETQYF. The CDR3 DNA is TGCGCCAGCAGCCAAGAGAGGCAGATCCAAGAGACCCAGTACTTC.

CDR3 sequence reads: CSAREATNEKLFF. Written as DNA, the CDR3 is TGCAGCGCAAGGGAGGCAACTAATGAAAAACTGTTTTTT. The chain has TRBV29-1 and TRBJ1-4, with D unresolved. Germline V gene sequence: CDR1 SQVTM, CDR2 ANQGSEA. The CDR3 length is 13 residues. V was pared by 7 bases and J by 0 bases, with 9 bases between.

The chain couples TRBV6-5 to TRBJ1-6; possible D gene TRBD1, 6 bases. The CDR3 consists of 16 residues. The germline V gene encodes CDR1 MNHEY and CDR2 SVGAGI. The V end lost 2 bases, the J end lost 7 bases, and 15 bases lay between the germline ends. CDR3 in DNA: TGTGCCAGCAGTTACCGGACAGCCGAAATCAATTCACCCCTCCACTTT. Its translation is CASSYRTAEINSPLHF.

This sequence joins TRBV5-1 and TRBJ1-2; TRBD1 matches 9 bases. V lost 4 bases, J lost 8 bases, and 9 bases stayed unmatched. Germline loops: CDR1 SGHRS, CDR2 YFSETQ. This CDR3 contains 14 residues. The CDR3 loop reads CASSRRQGVEGYTF. CDR3 bases: TGCGCCAGCAGCCGAAGACAGGGGGTAGAAGGCTACACCTTC.

V is TRBV5-1 and J is TRBJ2-3, with 8 bases identical to TRBD1. The germline V gene encodes CDR1 SGHRS and CDR2 YFSETQ. The CDR3 spans 15 residues. Trimming took 4 bases from V and 10 from J; bases not matched to a gene: 14. The CDR3 DNA is TGCGCCAGCAGCATTCTTCCGGACAGGGTGGCGCCGCAGTATTTT. This gives the protein CASSILPDRVAPQYF. The whole variable domain, filled in from reference TRBV5-1 and TRBJ2-3, reads KAGVTQTPRYLIKTRGQQVTLSCSPISGHRSVSWYQQTPGQGLQFLFEYFSETQRNKGNFPGRFSGRQFSNSRSEMNVSTLELGDSALYLCASSILPDRVAPQYFGPGTRLTVL.

The chain joins TRBV28 to TRBJ2-6; weak D call: TRBD1 (5 bases). Trimming took 3 bases from V and 0 from J, leaving 9 bases between them. The germline V gene has CDR1 MDHEN and CDR2 SYDVKM. The CDR3 runs to 16 residues. This chain's CDR3 is CASSFGQLSGANVLTF. The CDR3 DNA follows: TGTGCCAGCAGTTTCGGACAACTCTCTGGGGCCAACGTCCTGACTTTC.

V and J are TRBV4-1 and TRBJ1-2; D unresolved. CDR1 is MGHRA and CDR2 is YSYEKL in the germline V gene. The length of the CDR3 is 11 residues. The V and J ends lost 5 bases and 8 bases respectively, with 9 bases between them. The CDR3 sequence is CASSNSMGYTF. In DNA form, the CDR3 reads TGCGCCAGCAGCAACTCTATGGGCTACACCTTC.

In this sample, this clone turned up once. The chain employs TRBV12-3 or TRBV12-4 and TRBJ1-3; D ambiguous. The ends were cut back, 2 bases at V and 7 bases at J, with 9 bases in the middle. This CDR3 comprises 13 residues. In nucleotides, the CDR3 is TGTGCCAGCAGTTTAATGGGGTTGAACACCATATATTTT. Translated: CASSLMGLNTIYF.

The V call is TRBV4-1, the J call TRBJ1-5; D is unresolved. The CDR3 runs 14 residues. CDR1 and CDR2 (germline): MGHRA, YSYEKL. V lost 5 bases, J lost 3 bases, and 11 bases lay in between. This chain's CDR3 is CASSKGGNNQPQHF. The CDR3 nucleotides read TGCGCCAGCAGCAAGGGAGGGAACAATCAGCCCCAGCATTTT.

The chain joins TRBV7-9 to TRBJ1-1, with D maybe TRBD1 (6 bases). V was pared by 2 bases and J by 5 bases, with 12 bases between. The CDR3 runs to 14 residues. Germline assignment: CDR1 SEHNR and CDR2 FQNEAQ (reference sequence). The CDR3 is CASSLQAGVTEAFF. In DNA form, the CDR3 reads TGTGCCAGCAGCTTACAAGCAGGGGTTACTGAAGCTTTCTTT.

The chain carries TRBV3-1 (or the pseudogene TRBV3-2) and TRBJ1-2; possible D gene TRBD1, 5 bases. Per the germline V gene, CDR1 is LGHDT and CDR2 is YNNKEL (reference sequence). The ends were cut back, 7 bases at V and 5 bases at J, with 17 bases in the middle. This CDR3 has 14 residues. The chain's CDR3 is CASTLSGSSYGYTF. The CDR3 nucleotides are TGTGCCAGCACTCTCTCAGGGTCGTCTTATGGCTACACCTTC.

The J gene is TRBJ1-2, the V gene TRBV27; D remains ambiguous. The CDR3 runs to 15 residues. V dropped 3 bases and J dropped 0 bases, with 11 bases sitting between them. Germline values: CDR1 MNHEY, CDR2 SMNVEV (reference sequence). CDR3 protein: CASSFSGVANYGYTF. CDR3 nucleotide sequence: TGTGCCAGCAGTTTTTCTGGGGTTGCTAACTATGGCTACACCTTC.

This clone was recorded once. The V gene is TRBV7-9, the J gene TRBJ1-6, with 9 bases matching TRBD1. V lost 5 bases, J lost 7 bases, and 12 bases stayed unmatched. CDR3 length: 17 amino acids. Germline lookup yields CDR1 SEHNR and CDR2 FQNEAQ (reference sequence). CDR3 in DNA: TGTGCCAGCAGCCGAAAACAGGGGGCGCTATGGAATTCACCCCTCCACTTT. Its protein is CASSRKQGALWNSPLHF. Looking up the rest from reference TRBV7-9 and TRBJ1-6 gives the full variable domain: DTGVSQNPRHKITKRGQNVTFRCDPISEHNRLYWYRQTLGQGPEFLTYFQNEAQLEKSRLLSDRFSAERPKGSFSTLEIQRTEQGDSAMYLCASSRKQGALWNSPLHFGNGTRLTVT.

The chain links TRBV28 to TRBJ1-2; TRBD1 might be the D (6 bases). Trimming stripped 7 bases from V and 3 bases from J, with 12 bases between. CDR1 is MDHEN, CDR2 SYDVKM, per germline. The CDR3 is 13 residues long. CDR3 nucleotide sequence: TGTGCCAGCATCTCGGGGGGCGACTATGGCTACACCTTC. It translates to CASISGGDYGYTF.

This chain connects TRBV28 to TRBJ2-7; D is unresolved. V was shortened by 6 bases and J by 2 bases, with 11 bases between the two germline ends. The CDR3 has 13 residues. CDR1 is MDHEN and CDR2 is SYDVKM in the germline V gene. The CDR3 here is CASRTNRAYEQYF. CDR3 DNA: TGTGCCAGCAGGACAAACCGGGCCTACGAGCAGTACTTC.